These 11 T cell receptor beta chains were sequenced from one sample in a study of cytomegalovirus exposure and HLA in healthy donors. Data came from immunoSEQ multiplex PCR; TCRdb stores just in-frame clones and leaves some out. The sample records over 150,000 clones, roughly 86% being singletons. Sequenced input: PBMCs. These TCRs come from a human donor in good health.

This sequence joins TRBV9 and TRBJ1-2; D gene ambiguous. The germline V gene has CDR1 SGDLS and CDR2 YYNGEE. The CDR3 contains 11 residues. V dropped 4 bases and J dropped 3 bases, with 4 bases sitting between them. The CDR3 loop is CASSTYYGYTF. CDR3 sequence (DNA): TGTGCCAGCAGCACTTACTATGGCTACACCTTC.

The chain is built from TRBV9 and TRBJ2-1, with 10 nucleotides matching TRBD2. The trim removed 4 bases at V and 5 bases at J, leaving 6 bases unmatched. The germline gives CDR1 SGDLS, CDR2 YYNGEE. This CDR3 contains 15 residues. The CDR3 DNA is TGTGCCAGCAGCCCGACGGGACTAGCGAACAATGAGCAGTTCTTC. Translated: CASSPTGLANNEQFF.

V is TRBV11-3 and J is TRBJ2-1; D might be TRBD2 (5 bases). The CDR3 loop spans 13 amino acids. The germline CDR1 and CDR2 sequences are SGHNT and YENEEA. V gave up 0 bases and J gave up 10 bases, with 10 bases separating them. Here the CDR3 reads CASSLDVSGEQFF. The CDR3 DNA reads TGTGCCAGCAGCTTAGACGTTTCGGGGGAGCAGTTCTTC. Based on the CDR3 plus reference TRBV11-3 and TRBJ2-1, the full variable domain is EAGVVQSPRYKIIEKKQPVAFWCNPISGHNTLYWYLQNLGQGPELLIRYENEEAVDDSQLPKDRFSAERLKGVDSTLKIQPAELGDSAVYLCASSLDVSGEQFFGPGTRLTVL.

CDR3 in DNA: TGTGCCAGTAGGAGACAGGGTAGTAATGAGCAGTTCTTC. It is translated as CASRRQGSNEQFF. The genes are TRBV19 and TRBJ2-1; 7 bases match TRBD1. The CDR3 runs 13 residues. Trimming took 6 bases from V and 7 from J; bases not matched to a gene: 6. The germline CDR1 and CDR2 sequences are LNHDA and SQIVND (reference sequence).

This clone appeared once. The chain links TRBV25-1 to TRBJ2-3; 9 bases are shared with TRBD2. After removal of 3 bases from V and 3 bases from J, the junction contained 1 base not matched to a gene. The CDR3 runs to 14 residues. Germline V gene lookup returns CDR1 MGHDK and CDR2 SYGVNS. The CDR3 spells CASSEGLATDTQYF. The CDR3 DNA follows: TGTGCCAGCAGTGAGGGACTAGCTACAGATACGCAGTATTTT.

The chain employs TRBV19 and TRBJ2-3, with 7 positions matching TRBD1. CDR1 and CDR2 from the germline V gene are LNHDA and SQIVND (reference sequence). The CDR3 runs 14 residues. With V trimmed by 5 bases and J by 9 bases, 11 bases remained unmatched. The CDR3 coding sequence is TGTGCCAGTAGTCCCGGGACAGAAGCCAGGACGCAGTATTTT. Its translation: CASSPGTEARTQYF.

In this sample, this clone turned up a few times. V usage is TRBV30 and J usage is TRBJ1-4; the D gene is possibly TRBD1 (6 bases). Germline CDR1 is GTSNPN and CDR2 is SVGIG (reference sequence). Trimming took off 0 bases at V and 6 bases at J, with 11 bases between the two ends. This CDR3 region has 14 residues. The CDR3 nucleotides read TGTGCCTGGAGTGTCTGGGGGCAAGATGAAAAACTGTTTTTT. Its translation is CAWSVWGQDEKLFF.

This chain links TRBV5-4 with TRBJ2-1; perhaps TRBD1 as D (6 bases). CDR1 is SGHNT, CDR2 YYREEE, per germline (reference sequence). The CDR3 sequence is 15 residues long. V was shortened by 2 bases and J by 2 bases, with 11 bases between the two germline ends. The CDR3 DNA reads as TGTGCCAGCAGCTTTGGGGGCTCTACCTACAATGAGCAGTTCTTC. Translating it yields CASSFGGSTYNEQFF.

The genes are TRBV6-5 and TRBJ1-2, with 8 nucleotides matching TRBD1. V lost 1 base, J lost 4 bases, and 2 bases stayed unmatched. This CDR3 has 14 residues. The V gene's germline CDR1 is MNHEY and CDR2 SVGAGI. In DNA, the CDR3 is TGTGCCAGCAGTTACTTTGGGACAGGCTATGGCTACACCTTC. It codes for CASSYFGTGYGYTF.

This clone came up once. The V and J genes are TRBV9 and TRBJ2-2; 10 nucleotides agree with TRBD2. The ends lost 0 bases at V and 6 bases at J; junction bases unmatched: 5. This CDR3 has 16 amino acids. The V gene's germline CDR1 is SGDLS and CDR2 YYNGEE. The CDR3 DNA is TGTGCCAGCAGCGTAGTTGGACTAGCGGATTCCGGGGAGCTGTTTTTT. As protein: CASSVVGLADSGELFF.

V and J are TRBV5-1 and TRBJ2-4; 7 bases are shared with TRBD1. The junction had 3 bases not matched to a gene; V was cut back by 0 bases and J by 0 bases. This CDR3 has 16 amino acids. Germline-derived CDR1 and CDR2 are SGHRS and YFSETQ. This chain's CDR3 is CASSLGDRVAKNIQYF. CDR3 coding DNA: TGCGCCAGCAGCTTGGGGGACAGAGTAGCCAAAAACATTCAGTACTTC.